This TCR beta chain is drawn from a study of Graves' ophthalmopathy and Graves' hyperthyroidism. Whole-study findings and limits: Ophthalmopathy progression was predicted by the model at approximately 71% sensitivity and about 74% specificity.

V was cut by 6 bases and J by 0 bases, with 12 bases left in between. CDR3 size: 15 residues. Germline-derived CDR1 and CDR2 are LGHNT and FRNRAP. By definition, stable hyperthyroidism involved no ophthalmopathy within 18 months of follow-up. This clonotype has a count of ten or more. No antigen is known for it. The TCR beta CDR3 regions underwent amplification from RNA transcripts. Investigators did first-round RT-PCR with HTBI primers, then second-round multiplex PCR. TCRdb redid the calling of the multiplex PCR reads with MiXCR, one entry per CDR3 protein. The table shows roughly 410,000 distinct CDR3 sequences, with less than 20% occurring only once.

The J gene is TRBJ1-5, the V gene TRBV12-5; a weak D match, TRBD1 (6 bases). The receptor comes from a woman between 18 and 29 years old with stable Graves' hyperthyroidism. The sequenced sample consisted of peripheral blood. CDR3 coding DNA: TGTGCTAGTGGGCAAGGACAGATTAGCAATCAGCCCCAGCATTTT. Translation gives CASGQGQISNQPQHF.